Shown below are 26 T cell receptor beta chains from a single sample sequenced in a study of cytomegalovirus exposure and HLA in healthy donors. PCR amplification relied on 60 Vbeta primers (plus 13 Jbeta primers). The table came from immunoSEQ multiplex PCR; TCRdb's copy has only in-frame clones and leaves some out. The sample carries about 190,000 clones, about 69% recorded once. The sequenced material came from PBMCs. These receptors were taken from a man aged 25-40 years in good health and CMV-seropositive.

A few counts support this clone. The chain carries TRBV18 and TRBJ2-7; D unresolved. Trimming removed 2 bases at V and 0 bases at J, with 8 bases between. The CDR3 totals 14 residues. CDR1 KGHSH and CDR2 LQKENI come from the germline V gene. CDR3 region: CASSPGPSSYEQYF. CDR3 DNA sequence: TGTGCCAGCTCACCAGGGCCATCCTCCTACGAGCAGTACTTC.

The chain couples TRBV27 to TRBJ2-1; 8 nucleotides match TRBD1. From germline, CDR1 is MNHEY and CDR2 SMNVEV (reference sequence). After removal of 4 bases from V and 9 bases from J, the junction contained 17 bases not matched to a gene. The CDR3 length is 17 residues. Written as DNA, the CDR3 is TGTGCCAGCAGTTGGACCGCCTCGCAGGGGGCGCGGGGTGAGCAGTTCTTC. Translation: CASSWTASQGARGEQFF.

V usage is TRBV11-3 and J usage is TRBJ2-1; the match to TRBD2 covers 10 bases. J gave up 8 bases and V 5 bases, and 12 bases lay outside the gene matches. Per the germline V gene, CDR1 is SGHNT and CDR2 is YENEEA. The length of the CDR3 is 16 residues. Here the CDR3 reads CASSPHGSGGNDEQFF. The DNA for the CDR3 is TGTGCCAGCAGCCCCCATGGTAGCGGGGGGAACGATGAGCAGTTCTTC.

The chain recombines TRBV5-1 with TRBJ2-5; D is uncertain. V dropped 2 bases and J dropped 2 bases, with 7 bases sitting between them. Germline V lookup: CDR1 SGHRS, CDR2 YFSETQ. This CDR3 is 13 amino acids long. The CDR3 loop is CASSFGAQETQYF. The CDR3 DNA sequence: TGCGCCAGCAGCTTCGGAGCACAAGAGACCCAGTACTTC.

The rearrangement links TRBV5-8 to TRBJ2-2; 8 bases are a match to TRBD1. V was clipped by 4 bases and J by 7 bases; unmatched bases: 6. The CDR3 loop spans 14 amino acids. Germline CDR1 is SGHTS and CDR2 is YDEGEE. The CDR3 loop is CASSGGTGYGELFF. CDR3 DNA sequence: TGTGCCAGCAGCGGGGGGACAGGCTACGGGGAGCTGTTTTTT.

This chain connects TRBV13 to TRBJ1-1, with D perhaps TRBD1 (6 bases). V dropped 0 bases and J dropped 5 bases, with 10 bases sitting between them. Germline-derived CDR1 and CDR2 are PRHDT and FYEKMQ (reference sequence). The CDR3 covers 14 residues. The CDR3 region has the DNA TGTGCCAGCAGCTTAGGAGATAGGGGGACTGAAGCTTTCTTT. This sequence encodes CASSLGDRGTEAFF.

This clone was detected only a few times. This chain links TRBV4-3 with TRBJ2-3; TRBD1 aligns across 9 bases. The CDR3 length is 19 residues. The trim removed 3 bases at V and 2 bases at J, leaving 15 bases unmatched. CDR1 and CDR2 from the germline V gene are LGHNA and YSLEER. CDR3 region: CASSQDPGQGLFHTDTQYF. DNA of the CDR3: TGCGCCAGCAGCCAGGATCCGGGACAGGGACTTTTCCACACAGATACGCAGTATTTT.

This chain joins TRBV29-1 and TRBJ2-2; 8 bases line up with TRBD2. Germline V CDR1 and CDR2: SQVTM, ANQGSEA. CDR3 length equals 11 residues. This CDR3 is CNGRGGGELFF. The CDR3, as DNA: TGCAACGGTCGGGGGGGCGGGGAGCTGTTTTTT.

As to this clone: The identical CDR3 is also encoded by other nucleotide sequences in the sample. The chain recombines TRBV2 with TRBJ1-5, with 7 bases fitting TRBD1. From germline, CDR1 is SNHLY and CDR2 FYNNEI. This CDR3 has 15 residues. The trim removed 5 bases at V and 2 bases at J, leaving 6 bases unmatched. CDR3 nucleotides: TGTGCCAGCAGTTTAGACAGGGCCCGCAATCAGCCCCAGCATTTT. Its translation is CASSLDRARNQPQHF.

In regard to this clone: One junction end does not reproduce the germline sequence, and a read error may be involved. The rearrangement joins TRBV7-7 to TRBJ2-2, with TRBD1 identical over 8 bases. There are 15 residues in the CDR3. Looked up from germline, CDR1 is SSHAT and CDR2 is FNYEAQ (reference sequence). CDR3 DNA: TGTGCTAGCAGCCCAGGACAGGGTGGGGCCGGGGAGCTGTTTTTT. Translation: CASSPGQGGAGELFF.

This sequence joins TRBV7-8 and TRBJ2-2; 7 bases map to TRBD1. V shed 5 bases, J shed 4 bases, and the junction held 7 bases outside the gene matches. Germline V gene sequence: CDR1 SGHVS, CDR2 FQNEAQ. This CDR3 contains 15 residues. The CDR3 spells CASSSKRGPTGELFF. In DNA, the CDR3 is TGTGCCAGCAGCAGTAAGAGGGGGCCCACCGGGGAGCTGTTTTTT.

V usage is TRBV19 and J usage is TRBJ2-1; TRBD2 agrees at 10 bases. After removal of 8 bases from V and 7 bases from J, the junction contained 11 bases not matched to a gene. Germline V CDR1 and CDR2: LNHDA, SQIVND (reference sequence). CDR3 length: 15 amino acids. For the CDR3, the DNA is TGTGCCAGTGGAGTGAGGACTAGCGGAGATAATGAGCAGTTCTTC. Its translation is CASGVRTSGDNEQFF.

CDR3 sequence (DNA): TGTGCCAGCAGGCGGGAGCTGAACACTGAAGCTTTCTTT. Amino acids: CASRRELNTEAFF. The chain has TRBV28 and TRBJ1-1; no definite D call. The CDR3 runs to 13 residues. Germline values: CDR1 MDHEN, CDR2 SYDVKM. V dropped 6 bases and J dropped 0 bases, with 8 bases sitting between them. Filled out from reference TRBV28 and TRBJ1-1, the complete variable domain reads DVKVTQSSRYLVKRTGEKVFLECVQDMDHENMFWYRQDPGLGLRLIYFSYDVKMKEKGDIPEGYSVSREKKERFSLILESASTNQTSMYLCASRRELNTEAFFGQGTRLTVV.

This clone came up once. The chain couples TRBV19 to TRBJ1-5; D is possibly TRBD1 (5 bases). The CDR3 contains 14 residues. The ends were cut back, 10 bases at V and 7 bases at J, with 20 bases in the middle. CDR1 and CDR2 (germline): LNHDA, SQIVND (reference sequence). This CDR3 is CATMQQGVQQPQHF. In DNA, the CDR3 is TGTGCCACCATGCAGCAGGGTGTGCAACAGCCCCAGCATTTT.

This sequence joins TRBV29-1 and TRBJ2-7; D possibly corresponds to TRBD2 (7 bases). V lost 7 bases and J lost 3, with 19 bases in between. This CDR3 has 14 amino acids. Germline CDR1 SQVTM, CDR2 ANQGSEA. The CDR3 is CSASGAGEDYEQYF. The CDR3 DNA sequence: TGCAGCGCCTCGGGGGCGGGAGAGGACTACGAGCAGTACTTC.

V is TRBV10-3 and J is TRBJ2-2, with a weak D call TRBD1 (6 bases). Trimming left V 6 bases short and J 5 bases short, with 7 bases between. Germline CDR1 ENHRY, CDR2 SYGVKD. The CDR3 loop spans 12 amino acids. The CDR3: CAISTGTGELFF. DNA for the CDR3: TGTGCCATCAGCACAGGGACCGGGGAGCTGTTTTTT.

CDR3 DNA: TGCGCCAGCAGCCAAGATAAGGGGATCTACGAGCAGTACTTC. Protein sequence: CASSQDKGIYEQYF. J is TRBJ2-7 and V is TRBV4-3; D is possibly TRBD1 (5 bases). V was cut by 0 bases and J by 3 bases, with 9 bases left in between. The CDR3 spans 14 residues. Germline values: CDR1 LGHNA, CDR2 YSLEER.

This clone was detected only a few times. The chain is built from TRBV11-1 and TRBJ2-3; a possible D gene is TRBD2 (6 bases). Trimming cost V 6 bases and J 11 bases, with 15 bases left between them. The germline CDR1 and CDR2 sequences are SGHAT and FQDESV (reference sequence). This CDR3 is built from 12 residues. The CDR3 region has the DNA TGTGCCAGCAGGTACGGGGGAGAGGAGCAGTATTTT. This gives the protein CASRYGGEEQYF.

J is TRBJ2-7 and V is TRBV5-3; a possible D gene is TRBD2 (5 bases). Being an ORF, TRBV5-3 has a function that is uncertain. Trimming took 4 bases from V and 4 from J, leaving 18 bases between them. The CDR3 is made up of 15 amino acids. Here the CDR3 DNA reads TGTGCCAGAAGCAACGGAGGTTGGTTCAGGTACGAGCAGTACTTC. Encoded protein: CARSNGGWFRYEQYF.

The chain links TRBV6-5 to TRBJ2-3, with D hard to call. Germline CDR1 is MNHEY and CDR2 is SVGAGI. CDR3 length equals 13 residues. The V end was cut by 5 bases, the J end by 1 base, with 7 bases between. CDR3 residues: CASSVRGTDTQYF. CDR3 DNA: TGTGCCAGCAGTGTTAGAGGCACAGATACGCAGTATTTT.

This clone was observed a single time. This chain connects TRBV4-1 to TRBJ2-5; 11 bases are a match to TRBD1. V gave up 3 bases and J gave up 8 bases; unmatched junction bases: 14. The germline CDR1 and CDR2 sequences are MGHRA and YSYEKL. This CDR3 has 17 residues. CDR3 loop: CASSQDPGQGVRGTQYF. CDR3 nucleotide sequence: TGCGCCAGCAGCCAGGATCCGGGACAGGGGGTCCGGGGAACCCAGTACTTC.

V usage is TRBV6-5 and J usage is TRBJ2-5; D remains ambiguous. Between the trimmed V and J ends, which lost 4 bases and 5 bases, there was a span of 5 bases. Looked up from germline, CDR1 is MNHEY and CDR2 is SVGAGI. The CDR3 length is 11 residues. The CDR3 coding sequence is TGTGCCAGCAGTTCCGGGGAGACCCAGTACTTC. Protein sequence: CASSSGETQYF.

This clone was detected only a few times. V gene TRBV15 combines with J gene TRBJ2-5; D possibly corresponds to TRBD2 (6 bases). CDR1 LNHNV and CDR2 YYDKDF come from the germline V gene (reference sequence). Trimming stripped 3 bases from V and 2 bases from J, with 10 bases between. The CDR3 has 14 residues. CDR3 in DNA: TGTGCCACCAGCAGGAGCGGGTTACAAGAGACCCAGTACTTC. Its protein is CATSRSGLQETQYF.

The CDR3 DNA reads TGTGCCAGTAGTAGGGGGGGTATCTACGAGCAGTACTTC. Its translation is CASSRGGIYEQYF. This chain joins TRBV19 and TRBJ2-7, with TRBD2 matching 7 bases. V lost 4 bases and J lost 3; bases outside the gene matches: 3. Germline CDR1 reads LNHDA; CDR2 reads SQIVND (reference sequence). This CDR3 comprises 13 residues.

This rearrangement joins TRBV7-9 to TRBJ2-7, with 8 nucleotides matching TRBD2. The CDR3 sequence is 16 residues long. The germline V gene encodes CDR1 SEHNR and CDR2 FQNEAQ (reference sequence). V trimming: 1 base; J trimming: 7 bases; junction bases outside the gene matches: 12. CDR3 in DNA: TGTGCCAGCAGCTTAGTTGCGGGAGGCCAAGGGTGGGAGCAGTACTTC. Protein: CASSLVAGGQGWEQYF.

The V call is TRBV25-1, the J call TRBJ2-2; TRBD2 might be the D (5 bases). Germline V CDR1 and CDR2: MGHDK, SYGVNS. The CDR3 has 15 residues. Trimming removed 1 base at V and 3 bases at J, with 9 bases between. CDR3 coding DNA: TGTGCCAGCAGTGAATGGGGAGCGCACACCGGGGAGCTGTTTTTT. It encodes CASSEWGAHTGELFF. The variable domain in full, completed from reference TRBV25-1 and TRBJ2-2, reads EADIYQTPRYLVIGTGKKITLECSQTMGHDKMYWYQQDPGMELHLIHYSYGVNSTEKGDLSSESTVSRIRTEHFPLTLESARPSHTSQYLCASSEWGAHTGELFFGEGSRLTVL.